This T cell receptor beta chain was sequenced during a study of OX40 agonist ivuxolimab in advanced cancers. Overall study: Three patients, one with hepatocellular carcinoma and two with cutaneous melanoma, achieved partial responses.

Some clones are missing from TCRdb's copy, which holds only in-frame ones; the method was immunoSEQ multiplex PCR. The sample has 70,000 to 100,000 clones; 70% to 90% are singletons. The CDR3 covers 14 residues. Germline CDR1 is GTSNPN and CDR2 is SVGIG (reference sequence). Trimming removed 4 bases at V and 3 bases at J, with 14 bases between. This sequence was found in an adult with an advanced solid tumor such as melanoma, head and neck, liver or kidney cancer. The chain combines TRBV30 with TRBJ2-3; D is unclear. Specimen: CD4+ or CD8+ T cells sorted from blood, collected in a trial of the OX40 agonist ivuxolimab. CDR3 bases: TGTGCCTGGACCCCAGGTACTAAGACAGATACGCAGTATTTT. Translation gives CAWTPGTKTDTQYF.